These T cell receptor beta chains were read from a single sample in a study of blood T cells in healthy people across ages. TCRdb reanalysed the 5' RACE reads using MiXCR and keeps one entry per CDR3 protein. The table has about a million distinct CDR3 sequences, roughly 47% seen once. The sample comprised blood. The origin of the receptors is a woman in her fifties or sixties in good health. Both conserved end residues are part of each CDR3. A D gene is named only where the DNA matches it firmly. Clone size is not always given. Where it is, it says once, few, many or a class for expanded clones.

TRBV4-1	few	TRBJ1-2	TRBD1	TGCGCCAGCAGCCAACAACAGACAGGGAGCTATGGCTACACCTTC	CASSQQQTGSYGYTF
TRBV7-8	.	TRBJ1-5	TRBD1	TGTGCCAGCAGCTTAGACAGGGGTAAAAATTGGCCCCAGCATTTT	CASSLDRGKNWPQHF
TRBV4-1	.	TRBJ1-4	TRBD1	TGCGCCAGCACTCCGGGACAGCATAATGAAAAACTGTTTTTT	CASTPGQHNEKLFF
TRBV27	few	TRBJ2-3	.	TGTGCCAGCAGACGAACAGGGTACGATACGCAGTATTTT	CASRRTGYDTQYF
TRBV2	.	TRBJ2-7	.	TGTGCCAGCAGTGTAGTCACCTACGAGCAGTACTTC	CASSVVTYEQYF
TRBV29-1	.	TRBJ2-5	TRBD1	TGCAGCGGAAGATCCCTGGACAGGTTACAAGAGACCCAGTACTTC	CSGRSLDRLQETQYF
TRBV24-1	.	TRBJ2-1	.	TGTGCCACCAGCTCAGAGCAGTTCTTC	CATSSEQFF
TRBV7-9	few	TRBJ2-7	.	TGTGCCAGCAGCGCCTCCAGATCCTACGAGCAGTACTTC	CASSASRSYEQYF
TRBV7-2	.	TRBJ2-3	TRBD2	TGTGCCAGCAGCTTAGTGACTAGCGGACTAAACACAGATACGCAGTATTTT	CASSLVTSGLNTDTQYF
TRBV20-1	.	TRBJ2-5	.	TGCAGTGCTCAAGCAGGTCAGGGGAAAAAGACCCAGTACTTC	CSAQAGQGKKTQYF
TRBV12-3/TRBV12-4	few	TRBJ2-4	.	TGTGCCAGCAGTTTGGGTCTTCAAGCCAAAAACATTCAGTACTTC	CASSLGLQAKNIQYF
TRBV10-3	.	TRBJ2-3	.	TGTGCCATTGGGAGGGATACGCAGTATTTT	CAIGRDTQYF
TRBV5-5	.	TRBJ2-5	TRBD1	TGTGCCAGCAGCTTGGTCCAGACAGGGCCCCAAGAGACCCAGTACTTC	CASSLVQTGPQETQYF
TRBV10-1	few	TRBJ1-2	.	TGCGCCAGCAGTGAAGGAGGGAACGCTAACTATGGCTACACCTTC	CASSEGGNANYGYTF
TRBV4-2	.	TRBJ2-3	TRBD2	TGTGCCAGCAGCCAAGAACTAGCGGGGTGGGATACGCAGTATTTT	CASSQELAGWDTQYF
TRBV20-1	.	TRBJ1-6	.	TGCAGTGCTAGTAGGGGGGCTGTGAATTCACCCCTCCACTTT	CSASRGAVNSPLHF
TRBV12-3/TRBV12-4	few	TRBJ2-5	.	TGTGCCAGCAGCCCTTCCCAGCACCTTCCGGTGACCCAGTACTTC	CASSPSQHLPVTQYF
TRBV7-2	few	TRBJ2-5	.	TGTGCCAGCAGCTTGGGCGTGTGGGAGACCCAGTACTTC	CASSLGVWETQYF
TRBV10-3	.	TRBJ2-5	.	TGTGCCACCTCAGACAGGAAAGAGACCCAGTACTTC	CATSDRKETQYF
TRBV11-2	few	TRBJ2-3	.	TGTGCCAGCAGCTTAGCCCGGAGCCTGGTGCTTGATACGCAGTATTTT	CASSLARSLVLDTQYF
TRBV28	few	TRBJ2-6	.	TGTGCCAGCAGTTTAATGAATGGCAAAACAGGGCCCAATGGGGCCAACGTCCTGACTTTC	CASSLMNGKTGPNGANVLTF
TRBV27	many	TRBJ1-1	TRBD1	TGTGCCAGCAGTTGGGGGCCGGGACAGGGCCCGGGGAGCACTGAAGCTTTCTTT	CASSWGPGQGPGSTEAFF
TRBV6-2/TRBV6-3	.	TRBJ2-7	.	TGTGCCAGCAGCTACGGAGGCGACCTCTCCTACGAGCAGTACTTC	CASSYGGDLSYEQYF
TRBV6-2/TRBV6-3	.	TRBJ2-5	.	TGTGCCAGCAGTACCCTAAGGGGGATGACCCAGTACTTC	CASSTLRGMTQYF
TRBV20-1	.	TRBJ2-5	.	TGCAGTGCTAGACCTGGGACAATAGAGCAGTACTTC	CSARPGTIEQYF
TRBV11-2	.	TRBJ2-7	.	TGTGCCAGCAGGTCGAACGAGTACGAGCAGTACTTC	CASRSNEYEQYF